This T cell receptor beta chain derives from a study of shared clonotypes between healthy human individuals. Overall study context: The people who gave samples were two women and three men aged 18 to 49.

On this clone itself: The antigen is unknown.

Whole-study findings and limits: Rarefaction exposed incomplete sorted-subset sequencing despite large depth. In having few donors, the study represented limited genetic and exposure-history diversity.

CD45RO negativity and positive selection for CCR7 defined naive CD8 cells, a population that excluded terminally differentiated effector memory CD45RA+ cells. This CDR3 is built from 14 residues. The ends were cut back, 4 bases at V and 0 bases at J, with 9 bases in the middle. Germline-derived CDR1 and CDR2 are SGDLS and YYNGEE. Libraries were prepared by immunoSEQ multiplex PCR; TCRdb keeps only in-frame clonotypes and omits some of them. The table lists roughly 2,000,000 clones, about 95% of them singletons. This sequence originates from a man between 18 and 35 years old in good health. What was sequenced was naive CD8+ T cells sorted from blood. The J gene is TRBJ2-3, the V gene TRBV9, with D hard to call. The CDR3 spells CASSIKGSTDTQYF. The CDR3 nucleotides read TGTGCCAGCAGCATAAAAGGAAGCACAGATACGCAGTATTTT.